The 16 T cell receptor beta chains below all came from one sample that was sequenced in a study of STAT5B mutations in CD4+ large granular lymphocyte leukemia. The table came from immunoSEQ multiplex PCR; TCRdb's copy has only in-frame clones and leaves some out. This repertoire shows approximately 20,000 clones, approximately 84% found once; its top ten account for under 15%. Sequencing used CD4+ T cells from blood buffy coats. The receptors come from a human donor in good health.

The chain employs TRBV25-1 and TRBJ2-1, with TRBD2 matching 8 bases. CDR1 is MGHDK, CDR2 SYGVNS, per germline. The V and J ends lost 1 base and 7 bases, in that order; junction bases with no gene match: 15. The CDR3 loop spans 18 amino acids. In DNA form, the CDR3 reads TGTGCCAGCAGTGAATTTGGGTTCGGGAGGGAGGGAGGGAATGAGCAGTTCTTC. Translated, it gives CASSEFGFGREGGNEQFF.

The chain links TRBV30 to TRBJ2-5, with D hard to call. Germline CDR1 is GTSNPN and CDR2 is SVGIG (reference sequence). Trimming shortened V by 0 bases and J by 5 bases, and 7 bases separated the two germline ends. There are 12 residues in the CDR3. The CDR3 DNA reads as TGTGCCTGGAGTGTACGGCCTGAGACCCAGTACTTC. It translates to CAWSVRPETQYF.

The J gene is TRBJ2-1, the V gene TRBV11-2; 9 bases match TRBD1. The CDR3 covers 15 residues. V was pared by 5 bases and J by 1 base, with 3 bases of the junction left unmatched. The germline CDR1 and CDR2 sequences are SGHAT and FQNNGV. CDR3 in amino acids: CASSVGTGSYNEQFF. The CDR3 DNA sequence: TGTGCCAGCAGCGTCGGGACAGGGTCCTACAATGAGCAGTTCTTC. The whole variable domain, remainder taken from reference TRBV11-2 and TRBJ2-1, is EAGVAQSPRYKIIEKRQSVAFWCNPISGHATLYWYQQILGQGPKLLIQFQNNGVVDDSQLPKDRFSAERLKGVDSTLKIQPAKLEDSAVYLCASSVGTGSYNEQFFGPGTRLTVL.

The chain has TRBV6-1 and TRBJ2-7; TRBD2 matches 7 bases. The germline gives CDR1 MNHNS, CDR2 SASEGT. V lost 4 bases and J lost 2; bases outside the gene matches: 8. CDR3 length: 15 amino acids. The CDR3 reads CASSVQAGTTYEQYF. CDR3 nucleotide sequence: TGTGCCAGCAGTGTTCAAGCGGGAACCACCTACGAGCAGTACTTC.

This chain joins TRBV19 and TRBJ2-7, with D possibly TRBD2 on 6 matching bases. Per the germline V gene, CDR1 is LNHDA and CDR2 is SQIVND (reference sequence). With 4 bases removed from V and 2 bases from J, the gap between germline ends came to 18 bases. This CDR3 is 16 amino acids long. CDR3 DNA sequence: TGTGCCAGTAGTAATCCCCCGGGAGCGGGTCCCTACGAGCAGTACTTC. Protein product: CASSNPPGAGPYEQYF.

This chain joins TRBV14 and TRBJ2-1, with a weak D call TRBD1 (6 bases). V lost 3 bases and J 3 bases, leaving 12 bases between the germline ends. CDR1 is SGHDN, CDR2 FVKESK, per germline. The CDR3 totals 15 residues. This CDR3 reads CASSHGRDIYNEQFF. The CDR3, as DNA: TGTGCCAGCAGCCACGGCAGGGACATCTACAATGAGCAGTTCTTC.

This chain uses TRBV18 with TRBJ1-1; possible D gene TRBD1, 5 bases. V lost 0 bases and J lost 5, with 10 bases in between. The CDR3 is 14 amino acids. In germline, CDR1 is KGHSH, CDR2 LQKENI. The CDR3: CASSPPSGETEAFF. Here the CDR3 DNA reads TGTGCCAGCTCACCACCGTCGGGGGAAACTGAAGCTTTCTTT.

The J gene is TRBJ2-7, the V gene TRBV15; D is possibly TRBD1 (6 bases). The CDR3 has 17 amino acids. V was clipped by 0 bases and J by 4 bases, with 19 bases between them. Looked up from germline, CDR1 is LNHNV and CDR2 is YYDKDF (reference sequence). CDR3 loop: CATSRDYVGAAGYEQYF. In DNA form, the CDR3 reads TGTGCCACCAGCAGAGATTATGTGGGGGCCGCTGGGTACGAGCAGTACTTC.

CDR3 region: CASSFQGGNTEAFF. The CDR3 nucleotides read TGTGCCAGCAGTTTCCAGGGGGGGAACACTGAAGCTTTCTTT. This sequence joins TRBV6-5 and TRBJ1-1; 7 nucleotides match TRBD1. CDR1 and CDR2 from the germline V gene are MNHEY and SVGAGI. With V trimmed by 4 bases and J by 1 base, 3 bases remained unmatched. This CDR3 is built from 14 residues.

CDR3 bases: TGTGCCAGCAGGGCCGGGTCGAACTATGGCTACACCTTC. It is translated as CASRAGSNYGYTF. This chain uses TRBV6-5 with TRBJ1-2; D uncertain. Trimming took 6 bases from V and 2 from J, leaving 10 bases between them. Germline V gene lookup returns CDR1 MNHEY and CDR2 SVGAGI. The CDR3 contains 13 residues.

J is TRBJ1-6 and V is TRBV30; 8 positions agree with TRBD1. The junction had 8 bases not matched to a gene; V was cut back by 3 bases and J by 7 bases. CDR3 length equals 15 residues. Germline CDR1 and CDR2: GTSNPN and SVGIG (reference sequence). CDR3: CAWSHGTGQNSPLHF. DNA of the CDR3: TGTGCCTGGAGCCACGGGACAGGCCAAAATTCACCCCTCCACTTT.

The chain is built from TRBV10-2 and TRBJ2-7; 12 bases agree with TRBD2. The germline gives CDR1 WSHSY, CDR2 SAAADI. V was clipped by 6 bases and J by 1 base; unmatched bases: 4. This CDR3 has 15 residues. CDR3 loop: CASRGTSGRSYEQYF. In DNA form, the CDR3 reads TGCGCCAGCAGGGGGACTAGCGGGCGTTCCTACGAGCAGTACTTC.

This rearrangement joins TRBV7-8 to TRBJ1-1; D uncertain. Germline loops: CDR1 SGHVS, CDR2 FQNEAQ. This CDR3 region has 14 residues. V lost 1 base and J 2 bases, leaving 8 bases between the germline ends. The chain's CDR3 is CASSLVYSNTEAFF. The CDR3 region has the DNA TGTGCCAGCAGCTTAGTGTACAGCAACACTGAAGCTTTCTTT.

This clone has just a few counts. The chain combines TRBV5-1 with TRBJ1-3; D gene unclear. CDR1 and CDR2 from the germline V gene are SGHRS and YFSETQ. The CDR3 contains 13 residues. V was trimmed by 0 bases and J by 4 bases, leaving 5 bases between them. CDR3 DNA: TGCGCCAGCAGCTTGGGGCCAGGAAACACCATATATTTT. Translating it yields CASSLGPGNTIYF.

As regards this clone: The sample holds other DNA sequences that translate to the same CDR3. The rearrangement joins TRBV19 to TRBJ2-5; TRBD2 matches 13 bases. The J segment lost 5 bases and the V segment lost 6 bases, leaving 6 bases of the junction unmatched. Germline CDR1 is LNHDA and CDR2 is SQIVND (reference sequence). The length of the CDR3 is 15 residues. CDR3 nucleotide sequence: TGTGCCAGTAGCCAACTAGCGGGAGGGGGCGAGACCCAGTACTTC. This encodes CASSQLAGGGETQYF.

This sequence joins TRBV11-1 and TRBJ2-7; D assignment may be TRBD1 or TRBD2 (5 bases each). Trimming pared 1 base from V and 8 bases from J, leaving 15 bases between. Germline CDR1 reads SGHAT; CDR2 reads FQDESV (reference sequence). The CDR3 is 14 amino acids. The CDR3 DNA is TGTGCCAGCAGCTTAGGAGGGACGGGTAAGAAGCAGTACTTC. It codes for CASSLGGTGKKQYF.